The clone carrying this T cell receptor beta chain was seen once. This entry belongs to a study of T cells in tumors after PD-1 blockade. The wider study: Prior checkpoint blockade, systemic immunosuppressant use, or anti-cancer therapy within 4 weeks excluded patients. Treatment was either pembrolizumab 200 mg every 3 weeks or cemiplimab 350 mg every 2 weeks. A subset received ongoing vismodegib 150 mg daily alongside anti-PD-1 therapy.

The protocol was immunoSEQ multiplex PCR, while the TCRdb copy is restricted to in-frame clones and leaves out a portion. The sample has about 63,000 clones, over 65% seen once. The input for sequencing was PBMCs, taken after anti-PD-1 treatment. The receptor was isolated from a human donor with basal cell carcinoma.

The CDR3 loop reads CASSYSQGAGKLFF. For the CDR3, the DNA is TGTGCCAGCAGTTACTCACAGGGGGCGGGAAAACTGTTTTTT. The chain combines TRBV6-5 with TRBJ1-4, with 9 bases aligning to TRBD1. Unmatched junction bases numbered 3, after V lost 0 bases and J lost 10 bases. Germline CDR1 is MNHEY and CDR2 is SVGAGI. This CDR3 region has 14 residues.